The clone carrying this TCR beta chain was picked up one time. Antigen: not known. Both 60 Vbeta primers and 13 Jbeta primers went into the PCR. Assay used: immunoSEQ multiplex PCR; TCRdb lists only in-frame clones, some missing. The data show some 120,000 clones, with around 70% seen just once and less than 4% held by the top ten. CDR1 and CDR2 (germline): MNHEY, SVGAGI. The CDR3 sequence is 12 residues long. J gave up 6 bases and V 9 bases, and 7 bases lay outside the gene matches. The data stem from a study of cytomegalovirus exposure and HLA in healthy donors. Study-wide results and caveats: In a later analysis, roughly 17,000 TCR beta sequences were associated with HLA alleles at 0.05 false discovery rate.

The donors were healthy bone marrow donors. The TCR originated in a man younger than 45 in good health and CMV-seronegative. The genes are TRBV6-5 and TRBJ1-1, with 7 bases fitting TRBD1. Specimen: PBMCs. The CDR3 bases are TGTGCCAGTCGAGGGGGCGGGCCTGAAGCTTTCTTT. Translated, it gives CASRGGGPEAFF.